This entry lists 6 T cell receptor beta chains sequenced from one sample in a study of technical replicates of blood from several donors. Measured with immunoSEQ multiplex PCR; TCRdb has only the in-frame clones, and not every one. The top ten hold 0.19% of the sample, which has about 59,000 clones, more than 95% seen once. The sample consisted of T cells isolated from PBMCs. These receptor sequences come from a human donor in good health.

The V call is TRBV6-4, the J call TRBJ2-6; D might be TRBD1 (6 bases). CDR3 length equals 17 residues. Per germline, CDR1 MRHNA and CDR2 SNTAGT. The V end was cut by 4 bases, the J end by 3 bases, with 16 bases between. This chain's CDR3 is CASSATDRLGGANVLTF. The CDR3 nucleotides are TGTGCCAGCAGTGCCACCGACAGGTTAGGTGGGGCCAACGTCCTGACTTTC.

The V gene is TRBV6-1, the J gene TRBJ1-1, with D possibly being TRBD1 (5 bases). CDR1 is MNHNS, CDR2 SASEGT, per germline. The V end lost 10 bases, the J end lost 4 bases, and 13 bases lay between the germline ends. The CDR3 sequence is 12 residues long. As DNA, the CDR3 is TGTGCCACCGACGGCGGGGGCACTGAAGCTTTCTTT. This gives the protein CATDGGGTEAFF.

The chain employs TRBV7-9 and TRBJ2-5; 15 bases fit TRBD2. The germline gives CDR1 SEHNR, CDR2 FQNEAQ (reference sequence). The CDR3 totals 16 residues. V trimming: 4 bases; J trimming: 5 bases; junction bases outside the gene matches: 5. The CDR3 DNA reads as TGTGCCAGCAGCTGGACTAGCGGGGGGGCTGGGGAGACCCAGTACTTC. It is translated as CASSWTSGGAGETQYF.

This clone was seen more than once but under ten times. V is TRBV9 and J is TRBJ2-1; TRBD2 might be the D (5 bases). CDR3 length equals 15 residues. Germline-derived CDR1 and CDR2 are SGDLS and YYNGEE. The germline V and J ends were trimmed by 2 bases and 6 bases, with 15 bases remaining between them. The CDR3 coding sequence is TGTGCCAGCAGCGTCGGTCTAAGCCGGGGCAATGAGCAGTTCTTC. Its translation: CASSVGLSRGNEQFF.

This chain joins TRBV12-5 and TRBJ1-2, with 7 positions matching TRBD1. There are 16 residues in the CDR3. V gave up 4 bases and J gave up 8 bases; unmatched junction bases: 16. Germline-derived CDR1 and CDR2 are LGHNT and FRNRAP. The CDR3 bases are TGTGCTAGTGGTTCCTTCCGAGACAGGGTAGTGAAGGGCTACACCTTC. Translating gives CASGSFRDRVVKGYTF. The full variable domain, rest sourced from reference TRBV12-5 and TRBJ1-2, is DARVTQTPRHKVTEMGQEVTMRCQPILGHNTVFWYRQTMMQGLELLAYFRNRAPLDDSGMPKDRFSAEMPDATLATLKIQPSEPRDSAVYFCASGSFRDRVVKGYTFGSGTRLTVV.

CDR3 amino acids: CASSMDRTNTEAFF. CDR3 DNA: TGTGCCAGCAGCATGGACAGAACTAACACTGAAGCTTTCTTT. The rearrangement links TRBV7-9 to TRBJ1-1; weak D call: TRBD1 (6 bases). CDR3 length: 14 amino acids. Germline lookup yields CDR1 SEHNR and CDR2 FQNEAQ (reference sequence). V was pared by 5 bases and J by 2 bases, with 12 bases between.